The rows below give T cell receptor beta chains drawn from one sample of a study of low-dose radiotherapy and immunotherapy resistance in tumors. One entry per CDR3 protein results from TCRdb running MiXCR on the reads. This table holds about 91,000 distinct CDR3 sequences, 20% to 25% found once. The material sequenced was PBMCs, taken after low-dose radiotherapy plus immunotherapy. The receptors come from a female donor with ovarian cancer. The CDR3 runs from the conserved cysteine through the conserved F or W. Not all rows give a size; the values are once, few, many and, for expanded clones, a class.

j_call: TRBJ2-6
clone_size: many
v_call: TRBV23-1
cdr3_aa: CASSPGTGAPSGANVLTF

j_call: TRBJ2-3
clone_size: few
v_call: TRBV20-1
cdr3_aa: CSARDLFDGSRGQLRTDTQYF

j_call: TRBJ1-5
clone_size: .
v_call: TRBV20-1
cdr3_aa: CSAQPGQGDQPQHF

j_call: TRBJ2-2
clone_size: .
v_call: TRBV5-1
cdr3_aa: CASSLGAWNTGELFF

j_call: TRBJ2-1
clone_size: few
v_call: TRBV9
cdr3_aa: CASSVLAGGGHFYNEQFF

j_call: TRBJ1-2
clone_size: once
v_call: TRBV28
cdr3_aa: CATEGPYGYTF

j_call: TRBJ1-5
clone_size: many
v_call: TRBV5-6
cdr3_aa: CASSLLEGDSNQPQHF

j_call: TRBJ1-5
clone_size: few
v_call: TRBV2
cdr3_aa: CASSREGQGNQPQHF

j_call: TRBJ2-7
clone_size: many
v_call: TRBV20-1
cdr3_aa: CSARGVGRGIYEQYF

j_call: TRBJ2-3
clone_size: medium-sized
v_call: TRBV5-5
cdr3_aa: CASTLQGWGTDTQYF

j_call: TRBJ1-1
clone_size: many
v_call: TRBV6-2/TRBV6-3
cdr3_aa: CASRNRGGTEAFF

j_call: TRBJ2-2
clone_size: many
v_call: TRBV27
cdr3_aa: CATAGGPLSGELFF

j_call: TRBJ2-7
clone_size: many
v_call: TRBV6-2/TRBV6-3
cdr3_aa: CASRQAGDLYEQYF

j_call: TRBJ1-1
clone_size: many
v_call: TRBV6-5
cdr3_aa: CASRPTGGNTEAFF

j_call: TRBJ2-6
clone_size: many
v_call: TRBV19
cdr3_aa: CASSVLTGAGANVLTF

j_call: TRBJ1-2
clone_size: .
v_call: TRBV4-3
cdr3_aa: CASSPLKGPGVF

j_call: TRBJ2-6
clone_size: many
v_call: TRBV12-3/TRBV12-4
cdr3_aa: CASSLGSLLSGANVLTF

j_call: TRBJ1-2
clone_size: few
v_call: TRBV30
cdr3_aa: CAWSVTGASYTF

j_call: TRBJ2-7
clone_size: .
v_call: TRBV20-1
cdr3_aa: CSARDPGQGTHEQYF

j_call: TRBJ2-5
clone_size: .
v_call: TRBV20-1
cdr3_aa: CSASSTVRETQYF

j_call: TRBJ2-1
clone_size: .
v_call: TRBV12-5
cdr3_aa: CASSPGGYEQFF

j_call: TRBJ2-5
clone_size: .
v_call: TRBV30
cdr3_aa: CAWSPKGAEETQYF

j_call: TRBJ2-7
clone_size: few
v_call: TRBV3-1
cdr3_aa: CASSRTDEQYF

j_call: TRBJ1-6
clone_size: few
v_call: TRBV20-1
cdr3_aa: CSARGIRSYNSPLHF

j_call: TRBJ1-2
clone_size: many
v_call: TRBV11-3
cdr3_aa: CASSLDPAVRYGYTF

j_call: TRBJ2-7
clone_size: many
v_call: TRBV7-2
cdr3_aa: CASSPGRGSYEQYF